These 3 T cell receptor beta chains came from one sample sequenced in a study of cytomegalovirus exposure and HLA in healthy donors. The PCR employed 60 Vbeta primers together with 13 Jbeta primers. TCRdb's table, derived via immunoSEQ multiplex PCR, lists solely in-frame clones and lacks some. In the table there are approximately 92,000 clones, about three quarters of which are singletons. The sample comprised PBMCs. All receptors come from a man between 60 and 70 years old in good health and CMV-seronegative.

This clone was seen only once. CDR3 region: CASSGTTGGALTGELFF. The CDR3 nucleotides read TGTGCCAGCAGTGGGACTACAGGGGGCGCGTTGACCGGGGAGCTGTTTTTT. V and J are TRBV25-1 and TRBJ2-2; 9 positions agree with TRBD1. V gave up 4 bases and J gave up 5 bases; unmatched junction bases: 11. The V gene's germline CDR1 is MGHDK and CDR2 SYGVNS. The CDR3 length is 17 residues.

This clone has more than one count but fewer than ten. The chain has TRBV29-1 and TRBJ1-3, with D maybe TRBD1 (6 bases). The CDR3 has 19 amino acids. In germline, CDR1 is SQVTM, CDR2 ANQGSEA. Between the trimmed V and J ends, which lost 1 base and 3 bases, there was a span of 25 bases. CDR3 sequence reads: CSVEGRGDIKGPRGNTIYF. CDR3 nucleotides: TGCAGCGTTGAAGGACGGGGGGACATAAAGGGCCCTCGTGGAAACACCATATATTTT. The variable domain in full, completed from reference TRBV29-1 and TRBJ1-3, reads SAVISQKPSRDICQRGTSLTIQCQVDSQVTMMFWYRQQPGQSLTLIATANQGSEATYESGFVIDKFPISRPNLTFSTLTVSNMSPEDSSIYLCSVEGRGDIKGPRGNTIYFGEGSWLTVV.

CDR3 DNA: TGTGCCAGCAGTGGTATGGGGGGGAGGGCATCCTACGAGCAGTACTTC. Translating it yields CASSGMGGRASYEQYF. The J gene is TRBJ2-7, the V gene TRBV6-1; the match to TRBD2 covers 7 bases. Trimming took 4 bases from V and 1 from J; bases not matched to a gene: 10. The CDR3 contains 16 residues. CDR1 MNHNS and CDR2 SASEGT come from the germline V gene.